This T cell receptor beta chain was retrieved from a study of cytomegalovirus exposure and HLA in healthy donors. Primers for the PCR totalled 60 Vbeta and 13 Jbeta. Measured with immunoSEQ multiplex PCR; TCRdb has only the in-frame clones, and not every one. The sample includes approximately 140,000 clones, roughly 77% of them seen just once. The germline V and J ends were trimmed by 2 bases and 8 bases, with 15 bases remaining between them. CDR1 and CDR2 (germline): WSHSY, SAAADI. The length of the CDR3 is 14 residues. The chain combines TRBV10-2 with TRBJ1-1; D is unclear. This sequence originates from a human donor in good health. Sequencing input: PBMCs. The CDR3 protein is CASSEPPGREEAFF. In DNA form, the CDR3 reads TGCGCCAGCAGTGAGCCGCCCGGCCGGGAAGAAGCTTTCTTT.